This passage covers 10 T cell receptor beta chains from one sample sequenced in a study of long-term antiretroviral therapy in people with HIV. They ran version v3.0 of the immunoSEQ assay at survey level. Sequencing used immunoSEQ multiplex PCR; TCRdb keeps in-frame clones, though not all of them. The repertoire consists of about 28,000 clones, with 80% to 95% occurring once and the leading ten covering approximately 4%. This sample comprised unsorted PBMCs, obtained 3.1 years after starting antiretroviral therapy. These receptors were obtained from a man aged 18-30 years with HIV.

CDR3 amino acids: CASSPTRGSEQYF. CDR3 bases: TGTGCCAGCTCACCCACAAGGGGCTCCGAGCAGTACTTC. The V and J genes are TRBV18 and TRBJ2-7; D possibly corresponds to TRBD1 (5 bases). Deletions cut 3 bases from V and 6 bases from J, with 12 bases between. The CDR3 consists of 13 residues. The germline gives CDR1 KGHSH, CDR2 LQKENI.

This clone came up once. The chain carries TRBV30 and TRBJ2-5; D is perhaps TRBD2 (6 bases). Germline V gene lookup returns CDR1 GTSNPN and CDR2 SVGIG (reference sequence). V lost 0 bases to trimming and J lost 0 bases, with 11 bases between them. The CDR3 covers 15 residues. CDR3 sequence (DNA): TGTGCCTGGAGTGTCTTGCGGGGTAACCAAGAGACCCAGTACTTC. This encodes CAWSVLRGNQETQYF.

This chain connects TRBV9 to TRBJ1-2; tentative D call: TRBD1 (6 bases). Trimming took off 4 bases at V and 5 bases at J, with 12 bases between the two ends. The CDR3 runs 13 residues. Germline V lookup: CDR1 SGDLS, CDR2 YYNGEE. For the CDR3, the DNA is TGTGCCAGCAGCCCAGGGGAGGAGTATGGCTACACCTTC. Translation gives CASSPGEEYGYTF.

The chain uses TRBV18 and TRBJ1-4; D not resolved. There are 14 residues in the CDR3. V dropped 2 bases and J dropped 0 bases, with 4 bases sitting between them. Per the germline V gene, CDR1 is KGHSH and CDR2 is LQKENI. CDR3 sequence reads: CASSPGPTNEKLFF. The CDR3 DNA reads TGTGCCAGCTCACCAGGACCAACTAATGAAAAACTGTTTTTT. The variable domain in full, with the rest retrieved from reference TRBV18 and TRBJ1-4, is NAGVMQNPRHLVRRRGQEARLRCSPMKGHSHVYWYRQLPEEGLKFMVYLQKENIIDESGMPKERFSAEFPKEGPSILRIQQVVRGDSAAYFCASSPGPTNEKLFFGSGTQLSVL.

This chain links TRBV6-5 with TRBJ2-7, with 8 bases that match TRBD1. CDR3 length equals 15 residues. CDR1 MNHEY and CDR2 SVGAGI come from the germline V gene. Germline trimming cut 5 bases from V and 2 bases from J; bases unmatched to any gene: 8. The CDR3 nucleotides are TGTGCCAGCAGTGGAGAGGACAGGGTGACCTACGAGCAGTACTTC. Amino acid sequence: CASSGEDRVTYEQYF.

The sample holds a few counts of this clone. The chain uses TRBV2 and TRBJ1-4; tentative D call: TRBD1 (6 bases). Trimming shortened V by 3 bases and J by 7 bases, and 15 bases separated the two germline ends. This CDR3 is 15 amino acids long. Germline CDR1 reads SNHLY; CDR2 reads FYNNEI. The CDR3, as DNA: TGTGCCAGCAGTGAGGGTGGGGGCGCGGGTGAAAAACTGTTTTTT. Residues: CASSEGGGAGEKLFF.

The gene calls are TRBV5-1 and TRBJ2-7; no clear D. There are 12 residues in the CDR3. The V gene's germline CDR1 is SGHRS and CDR2 YFSETQ. Trimming took 5 bases from V and 1 from J, leaving 7 bases between them. The CDR3 DNA follows: TGCGCCAGCAGGAATAGTTCCTACGAGCAGTACTTC. It is translated as CASRNSSYEQYF.

This clone was detected only once. This chain connects TRBV28 to TRBJ2-2; D may be TRBD2 (6 bases). Germline loops: CDR1 MDHEN, CDR2 SYDVKM. The V gene lost 8 bases and the J gene lost 7 bases, with 8 bases spanning the gap. The CDR3 runs to 11 residues. Here the CDR3 reads CASGGFGELFF. CDR3 coding DNA: TGTGCCAGCGGGGGGTTCGGGGAGCTGTTTTTT.

The rearrangement joins TRBV18 to TRBJ1-4; D uncertain. This CDR3 spans 13 amino acids. CDR1 is KGHSH and CDR2 is LQKENI in the germline V gene. V was shortened by 5 bases and J by 5 bases, with 9 bases between the two germline ends. This CDR3 reads CASSLDINEKLFF. In DNA, the CDR3 is TGTGCCAGCTCATTAGACATCAATGAAAAACTGTTTTTT.

The J gene is TRBJ1-1, the V gene TRBV27; TRBD1 is a possible D gene (6 bases). The ends were cut back, 6 bases at V and 4 bases at J, with 21 bases in the middle. The germline gives CDR1 MNHEY, CDR2 SMNVEV (reference sequence). The CDR3 runs to 16 residues. CDR3 amino acids: CASSPKVWGPTTEAFF. CDR3 coding DNA: TGTGCCAGCAGCCCGAAGGTTTGGGGGCCGACCACTGAAGCTTTCTTT.